This paragraph covers one TCR beta chain sequence. This specimen belongs to a study of OX40 agonist ivuxolimab in advanced cancers. Study in general: Enrolled patients in dose escalation had cancers that were hepatocellular carcinoma, melanoma, renal cell or head and neck cancer. Prior checkpoint blockade (anti-PD-1, anti-PD-L1 or anti-CTLA-4) was permitted; 40% had it.

Clones were sequenced by immunoSEQ multiplex PCR, and TCRdb holds only the in-frame ones, with some missing. The sample has approximately 34,000 clones; approximately 88% are singletons. Germline-derived CDR1 and CDR2 are MGHDK and SYGVNS. The length of the CDR3 is 18 residues. V was cut by 3 bases and J by 0 bases, with 18 bases left in between. The starting material was CD4+ or CD8+ T cells sorted from blood, obtained in a trial of the OX40 agonist ivuxolimab. This TCR was recovered from an adult with an advanced solid tumor such as melanoma, head and neck, liver or kidney cancer. The chain recombines TRBV25-1 with TRBJ2-1; tentative D call: TRBD2 (5 bases). This chain's CDR3 is CASSDRSKAAGSYNEQFF. In DNA form, the CDR3 reads TGTGCCAGCAGTGACCGTTCCAAAGCGGCGGGCTCCTACAATGAGCAGTTCTTC.